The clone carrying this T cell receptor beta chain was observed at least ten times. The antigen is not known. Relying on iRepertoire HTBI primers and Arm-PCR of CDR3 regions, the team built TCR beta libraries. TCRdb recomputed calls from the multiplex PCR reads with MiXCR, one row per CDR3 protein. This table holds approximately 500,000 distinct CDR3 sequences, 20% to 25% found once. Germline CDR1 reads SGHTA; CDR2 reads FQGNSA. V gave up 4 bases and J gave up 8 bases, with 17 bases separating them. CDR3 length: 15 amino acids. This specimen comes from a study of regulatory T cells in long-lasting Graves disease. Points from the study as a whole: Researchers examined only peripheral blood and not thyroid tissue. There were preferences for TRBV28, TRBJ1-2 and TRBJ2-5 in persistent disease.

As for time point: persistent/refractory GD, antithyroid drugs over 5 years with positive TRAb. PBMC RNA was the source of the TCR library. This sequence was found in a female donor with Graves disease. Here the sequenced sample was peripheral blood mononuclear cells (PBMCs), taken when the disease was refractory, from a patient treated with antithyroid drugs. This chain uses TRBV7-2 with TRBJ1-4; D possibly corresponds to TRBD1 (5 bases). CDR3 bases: TGTGCCAGCAGCTCCCAATTCGGGGCGAGGGAAAAACTGTTTTTT. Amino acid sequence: CASSSQFGAREKLFF.